The source of this T cell receptor (beta chain) is a study of blood T cell repertoires in COVID-19. The ends lost 4 bases at V and 6 bases at J; junction bases unmatched: 6. From germline, CDR1 is SNHLY and CDR2 FYNNEI. The CDR3 covers 14 residues. Profiled with immunoSEQ multiplex PCR; TCRdb holds only in-frame clones, not every one. The sample lists fewer than 200,000 clones; more than 80% were seen once. The clonotype was recovered from a man aged 50-59 years with acute or convalescent COVID-19. Material for sequencing was peripheral blood. The rearrangement links TRBV2 to TRBJ1-5; 7 bases match TRBD1. The CDR3 nucleotides read TGTGCCAGCAGTGGTCAGGGGGGTGTTCAGCCCCAGCATTTT. Amino acid sequence: CASSGQGGVQPQHF.